This TCR beta chain was obtained from a study of blood T cell repertoires in COVID-19. Across the whole study: From the United States, Italy and Spain came samples of acute and convalescent COVID-19. Nucleic acid was either cDNA or gDNA, and it came from T cells, B-cell-depleted T cells, or PBMCs.

As originally analysed: Quantification of nucleated cells was approximated via reference gene primer amplification. Using immunoSEQ multiplex PCR, the repertoire was profiled, and TCRdb retains in-frame clones only, with some absent. V, J and clone size are those of that table, while D and trimming were read from the DNA. The sample carries about 160,000 clones, around 77% recorded once. This clone was seen only a few times. Material for sequencing was peripheral blood. The sequence was obtained from a man in his 70s with acute or convalescent COVID-19.

The CDR3 sequence: CASSIREFGGYTF. The CDR3 region has the DNA TGTGCCAGCAGCATTAGAGAATTTGGTGGCTACACCTTC. The genes are TRBV7-9 and TRBJ1-2; no firm D call. The CDR3 contains 13 residues. Germline V gene lookup returns CDR1 SEHNR and CDR2 FQNEAQ (reference sequence). The V end lost 5 bases, the J end lost 7 bases, and 14 bases lay between the germline ends.